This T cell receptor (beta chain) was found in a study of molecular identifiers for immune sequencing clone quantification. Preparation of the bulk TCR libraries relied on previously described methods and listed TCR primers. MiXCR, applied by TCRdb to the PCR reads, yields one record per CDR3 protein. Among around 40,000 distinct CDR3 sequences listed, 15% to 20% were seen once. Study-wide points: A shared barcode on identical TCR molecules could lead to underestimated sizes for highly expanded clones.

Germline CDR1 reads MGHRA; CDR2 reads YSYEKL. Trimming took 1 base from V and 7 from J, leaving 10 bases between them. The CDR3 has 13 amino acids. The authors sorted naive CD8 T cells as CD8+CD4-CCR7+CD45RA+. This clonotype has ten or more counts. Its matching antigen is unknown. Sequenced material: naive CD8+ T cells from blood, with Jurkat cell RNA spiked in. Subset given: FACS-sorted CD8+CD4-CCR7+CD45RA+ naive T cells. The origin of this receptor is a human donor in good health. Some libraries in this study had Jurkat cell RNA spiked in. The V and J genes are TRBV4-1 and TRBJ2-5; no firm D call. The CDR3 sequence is CASSQVGLGTQYF. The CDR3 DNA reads TGCGCCAGCAGCCAAGTAGGTCTAGGGACCCAGTACTTC.